A selection of T cell receptor beta chains follows, all from one sample in a study of cytotoxic CD8 clonotypes in ibrutinib-treated CLL. Assay used: immunoSEQ multiplex PCR; TCRdb lists only in-frame clones, some missing. The profile shows under 300,000 clones, under 75% of them singletons. This specimen was PBMCs, taken after 24 months of ibrutinib treatment. These receptors all come from a human donor with chronic lymphocytic leukemia. Both conserved end residues are part of each CDR3. The D gene is left open where the match is weak. Clone size is not always given. Where it is, it says once, few, many or a class for expanded clones.

TRBV5-1	.	TRBJ2-7	TRBD2	16	TGCGCCAGCAGCTTGGCGACCCTAGCGGGAGGGGGCGAGCAGTACTTC	CASSLATLAGGGEQYF
TRBV7-2	few	TRBJ1-5	.	15	TGTGCCAGCAGCCAAGACGGACGGATCAATCAGCCCCAGCATTTT	CASSQDGRINQPQHF
TRBV9	once	TRBJ2-3	TRBD2	16	TGTGCCAGCAGCGTAGTTGGCGGGAGGGCGACAGATACGCAGTATTTT	CASSVVGGRATDTQYF
TRBV7-3	.	TRBJ1-5	.	15	TGTGCCAGCAGCCAAAACGGACAGCCCAATCAGCCCCAGCATTTT	CASSQNGQPNQPQHF
TRBV5-1	.	TRBJ2-1	.	17	TGCGCCAGCAGCTTGGCCAATAGCCGGAACTCCTACAATGAGCAGTTCTTC	CASSLANSRNSYNEQFF
TRBV10-3	.	TRBJ2-1	.	14	TGTGCCATCAGTGGTAGCGAGACGAGGAATGAGCAGTTCTTC	CAISGSETRNEQFF
TRBV7-2	.	TRBJ1-1	TRBD1	13	TGTGCCAGCAGTCTTCAGGGGGACACTGAAGCTTTCTTT	CASSLQGDTEAFF
TRBV7-9	.	TRBJ2-6	.	15	TGTGCCAGCAGCTTAGCAGGCACTGGGGCCAACGTCCTGACTTTC	CASSLAGTGANVLTF
TRBV7-6	few	TRBJ1-5	.	15	TGTGCCAGCAGCTCGGGACAATGGGGCAATCAGCCCCAGCATTTT	CASSSGQWGNQPQHF
TRBV4-2	few	TRBJ2-1	TRBD2	17	TGTGCCAGCAGCCAGATAGCGGGTTCGAGCTCCTACAATGAGCAGTTCTTC	CASSQIAGSSSYNEQFF
TRBV6-6	.	TRBJ1-5	.	15	TGTGCCAGCAGTTACCCCGGGACCTATACGGAGCCCCAGCATTTT	CASSYPGTYTEPQHF
TRBV27	.	TRBJ2-7	.	15	TGTGCCAGCAGTTTATCGTTCAGCGTCCCCTTGGAGCAGTACTTC	CASSLSFSVPLEQYF
TRBV28	.	TRBJ1-5	TRBD1	14	TGTGCCAGCAGGTCGGACAGGGGCAATCAGCCCCAGCATTTT	CASRSDRGNQPQHF
TRBV7-9	.	TRBJ2-7	.	16	TGTGCCAGCAGCTTAATCCATCCTACCCTCACCCCCGAGCAGTACTTC	CASSLIHPTLTPEQYF
TRBV19	once	TRBJ1-5	.	14	TGTGCCAGTTCTGTGGAATTTGGCAATCAGCCCCAGCATTTT	CASSVEFGNQPQHF
TRBV14	few	TRBJ1-5	.	14	TGTGCCAGCAGCCAAGGGGAGGTTGGTCAGCCCCAGCATTTT	CASSQGEVGQPQHF
TRBV15	.	TRBJ1-5	.	15	TGTGCCACCAGCAACGGGGGGACGCGCAATCAGCCCCAGCATTTT	CATSNGGTRNQPQHF
TRBV7-2	.	TRBJ2-5	TRBD2	15	TGTGCCAGCAGCCGACTAGCGGGAAACAAAGAGACCCAGTACTTC	CASSRLAGNKETQYF
TRBV11-3	.	TRBJ2-1	TRBD2	13	TGTGCCAGCAGCTTAGCAGCGGGATATGAGCAGTTCTTC	CASSLAAGYEQFF
TRBV28	.	TRBJ2-6	TRBD2	22	TGTGCCAGCAGTTTATCAGCGGGTTTCCTAGCGGGAGGGCCAGAGGGGGCCAACGTCCTGACTTTC	CASSLSAGFLAGGPEGANVLTF
TRBV25-1	.	TRBJ2-7	.	11	TGTGCCAGCAGAGGGACCTACGAGCAGTACTTC	CASRGTYEQYF
TRBV6-5	.	TRBJ1-1	.	15	TGTGCCAGCAGTTACTCGACCCTGGGGGCCACTGAAGCTTTCTTT	CASSYSTLGATEAFF
TRBV6-5	.	TRBJ1-5	TRBD1	13	TGTGCCAGCCAGGGGGTTAGGAATCAGCCCCAGCATTTT	CASQGVRNQPQHF
TRBV25-1	.	TRBJ1-3	TRBD1	15	TGTGCCAGCAGTGCAGGACAGGTCCCTGGAAACACCATATATTTT	CASSAGQVPGNTIYF
TRBV5-1	few	TRBJ2-2	.	14	TGCGCCAGCAGCTCCTATTCCGCGGTCGGGGAGCTGTTTTTT	CASSSYSAVGELFF
TRBV28	few	TRBJ2-2	TRBD2	18	TGTGCCAGCAGTTCCCAGGGACTAGCGGGGTCGAACACCGGGGAGCTGTTTTTT	CASSSQGLAGSNTGELFF